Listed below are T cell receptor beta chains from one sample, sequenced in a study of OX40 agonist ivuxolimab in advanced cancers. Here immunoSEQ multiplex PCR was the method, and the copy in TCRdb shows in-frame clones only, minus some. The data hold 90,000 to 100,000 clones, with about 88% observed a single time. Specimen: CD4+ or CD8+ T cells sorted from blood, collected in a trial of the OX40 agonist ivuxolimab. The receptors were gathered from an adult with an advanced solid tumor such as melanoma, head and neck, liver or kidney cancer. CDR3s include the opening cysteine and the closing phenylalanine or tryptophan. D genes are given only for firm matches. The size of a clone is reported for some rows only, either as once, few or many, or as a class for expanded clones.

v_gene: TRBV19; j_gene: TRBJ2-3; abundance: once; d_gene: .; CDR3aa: CASSSQGRDTQYF; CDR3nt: TGTGCCAGTAGTTCACAGGGTAGAGATACGCAGTATTTT
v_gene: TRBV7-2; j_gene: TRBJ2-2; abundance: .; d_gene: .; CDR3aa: CASSRQRRTGELFF; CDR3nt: TGTGCCAGCAGTCGACAGAGACGAACCGGGGAGCTGTTTTTT
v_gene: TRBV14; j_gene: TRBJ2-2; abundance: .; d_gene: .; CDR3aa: CASSRRSYRTGELFF; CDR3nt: TGTGCCAGCAGCCGTCGGAGTTATCGAACCGGGGAGCTGTTTTTT
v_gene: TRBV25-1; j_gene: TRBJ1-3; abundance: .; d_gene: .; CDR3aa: CASRGLGSGNTIYF; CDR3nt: TGTGCCAGCCGCGGTTTGGGCTCTGGAAACACCATATATTTT
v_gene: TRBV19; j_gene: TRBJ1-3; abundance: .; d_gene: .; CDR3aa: CACSWGGQSGNTIYF; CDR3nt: TGTGCCTGTTCGTGGGGGGGCCAGTCTGGAAACACCATATATTTT
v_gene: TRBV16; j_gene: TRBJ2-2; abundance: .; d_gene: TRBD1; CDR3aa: CASSQSFQGAGELFF; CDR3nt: TGTGCCAGCAGCCAATCCTTCCAGGGGGCCGGGGAGCTGTTTTTT
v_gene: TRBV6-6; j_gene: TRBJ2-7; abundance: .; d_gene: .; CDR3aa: CASSPSYEQYF; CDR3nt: TGTGCCAGCAGCCCCTCCTACGAGCAGTACTTC
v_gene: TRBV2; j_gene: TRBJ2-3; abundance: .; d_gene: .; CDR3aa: CASSRETVTTDTQYF; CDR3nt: TGTGCCAGCAGTAGGGAAACGGTAACTACAGATACGCAGTATTTT
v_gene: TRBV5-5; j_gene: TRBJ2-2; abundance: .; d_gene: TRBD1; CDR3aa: CASSWDRGRTGELFF; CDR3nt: TGTGCCAGCAGCTGGGACAGGGGAAGAACCGGGGAGCTGTTTTTT
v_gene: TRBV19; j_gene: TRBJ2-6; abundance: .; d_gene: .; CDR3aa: CAAGVQEAGANVLTF; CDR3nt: TGTGCCGCAGGGGTGCAAGAGGCTGGGGCCAACGTCCTGACTTTC
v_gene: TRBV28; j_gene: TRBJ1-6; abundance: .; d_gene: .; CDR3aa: CAIWAGQDNSPLHF; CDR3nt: TGTGCCATCTGGGCTGGGCAGGATAATTCACCCCTCCACTTT
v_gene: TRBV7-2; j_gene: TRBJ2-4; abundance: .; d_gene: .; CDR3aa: CASSNRVGQPIQYF; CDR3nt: TGTGCCAGCAGCAACCGAGTGGGACAACCCATTCAGTACTTC
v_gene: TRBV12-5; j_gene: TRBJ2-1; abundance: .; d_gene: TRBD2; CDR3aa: CASAGPLAGSSYNEQFF; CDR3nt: TGTGCTAGTGCAGGCCCCCTAGCGGGGAGCTCCTACAATGAGCAGTTCTTC
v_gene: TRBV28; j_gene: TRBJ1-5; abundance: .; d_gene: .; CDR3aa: CGARGSNQPQHF; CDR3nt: TGTGGGGCTCGGGGTAGCAATCAGCCCCAGCATTTT
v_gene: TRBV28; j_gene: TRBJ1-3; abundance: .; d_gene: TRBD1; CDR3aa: CASSFGTGGRNTIYF; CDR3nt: TGTGCCAGCAGTTTCGGGACAGGGGGCAGAAACACCATATATTTT
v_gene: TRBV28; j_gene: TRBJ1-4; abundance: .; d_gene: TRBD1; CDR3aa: CASNPGQGEKLFF; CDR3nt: TGTGCCAGCAACCCGGGACAGGGTGAAAAACTGTTTTTT
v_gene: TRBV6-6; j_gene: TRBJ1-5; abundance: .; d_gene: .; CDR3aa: CASSWTHTSNQPQHF; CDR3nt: TGTGCCAGCAGTTGGACCCATACGAGCAATCAGCCCCAGCATTTT
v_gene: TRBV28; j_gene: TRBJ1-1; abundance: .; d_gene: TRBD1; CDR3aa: CASSSAGTGKNTEAFF; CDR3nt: TGTGCCAGCAGTTCGGCCGGGACAGGGAAGAACACTGAAGCTTTCTTT
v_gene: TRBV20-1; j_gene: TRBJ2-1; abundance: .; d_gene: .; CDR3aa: CSAMSYNEQFF; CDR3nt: TGCAGTGCTATGTCATACAATGAGCAGTTCTTC
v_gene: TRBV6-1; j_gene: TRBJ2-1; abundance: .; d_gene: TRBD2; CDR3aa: CASSDRSSGRMRNEQFF; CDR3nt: TGTGCCAGCAGTGACCGCTCTAGCGGGAGAATGCGGAATGAGCAGTTCTTC
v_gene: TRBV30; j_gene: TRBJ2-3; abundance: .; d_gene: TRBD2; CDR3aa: CAHTAGSTDTQYF; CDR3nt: TGTGCCCACACAGCGGGGTCCACAGATACGCAGTATTTT
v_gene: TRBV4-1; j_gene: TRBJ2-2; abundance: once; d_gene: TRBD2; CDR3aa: CASSHLTLWTSGRARGTGELFF; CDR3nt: TGCGCCAGCAGCCACCTAACACTCTGGACTAGCGGGAGGGCCCGGGGAACCGGGGAGCTGTTTTTT
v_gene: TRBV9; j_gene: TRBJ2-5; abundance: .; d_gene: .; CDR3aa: CASRGHRETQYF; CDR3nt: TGTGCCAGCAGGGGGCACCGAGAGACCCAGTACTTC
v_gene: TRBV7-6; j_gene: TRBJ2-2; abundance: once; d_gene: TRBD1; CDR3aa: CASRLAGTANTGELFF; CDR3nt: TGTGCCAGCAGATTAGCCGGGACAGCGAACACCGGGGAGCTGTTTTTT
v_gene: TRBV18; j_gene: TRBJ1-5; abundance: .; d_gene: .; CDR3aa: CASSPDSSGQPQHF; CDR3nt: TGTGCCAGCTCACCGGACAGTTCGGGGCAGCCCCAGCATTTT
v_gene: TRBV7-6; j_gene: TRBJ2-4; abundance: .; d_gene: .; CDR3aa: CASSKQGYGTKNIQYF; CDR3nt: TGTGCCAGCAGCAAACAGGGCTATGGAACCAAAAACATTCAGTACTTC
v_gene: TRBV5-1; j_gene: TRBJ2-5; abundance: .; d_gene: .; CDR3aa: CASRLSRDQETQYF; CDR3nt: TGCGCCAGCAGGCTCTCCAGGGACCAAGAGACCCAGTACTTC
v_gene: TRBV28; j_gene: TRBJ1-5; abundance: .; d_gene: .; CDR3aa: CASAREIRSQPQHF; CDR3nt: TGTGCCAGCGCGCGAGAGATCCGAAGTCAGCCCCAGCATTTT
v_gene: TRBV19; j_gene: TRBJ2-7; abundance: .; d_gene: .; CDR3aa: CASGTYEQYF; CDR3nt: TGTGCCAGTGGGACGTACGAGCAGTACTTC
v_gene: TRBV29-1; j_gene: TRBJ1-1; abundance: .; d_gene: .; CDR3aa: CSFGDTEAFF; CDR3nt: TGCAGCTTCGGGGACACTGAAGCTTTCTTT
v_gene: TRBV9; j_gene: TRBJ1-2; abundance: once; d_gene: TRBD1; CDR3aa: CASSVGQGTYGYTF; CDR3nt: TGTGCCAGCAGCGTGGGACAGGGGACCTATGGCTACACCTTC
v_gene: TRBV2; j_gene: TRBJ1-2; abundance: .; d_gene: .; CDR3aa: CASSESGPYGYTF; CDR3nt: TGTGCCAGCAGTGAATCGGGCCCCTATGGCTACACCTTC
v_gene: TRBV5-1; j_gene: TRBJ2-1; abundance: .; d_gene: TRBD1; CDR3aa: CASSFKGQLGNEQFF; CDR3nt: TGCGCCAGCAGCTTTAAGGGACAGTTGGGCAATGAGCAGTTCTTC
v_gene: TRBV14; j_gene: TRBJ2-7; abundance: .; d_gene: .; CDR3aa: CASSQGPQGRQYF; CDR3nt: TGTGCCAGCAGCCAAGGGCCTCAGGGTCGGCAGTACTTC
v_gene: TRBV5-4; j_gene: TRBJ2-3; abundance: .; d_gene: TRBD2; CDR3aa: CASSSGLAGKGTQYF; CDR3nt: TGTGCCAGCAGCTCTGGGCTAGCGGGGAAAGGTACGCAGTATTTT
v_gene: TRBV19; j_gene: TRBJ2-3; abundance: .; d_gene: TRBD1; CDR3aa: CASSATGTAQDTQYF; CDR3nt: TGTGCCAGTAGTGCGACCGGGACAGCCCAAGATACGCAGTATTTT
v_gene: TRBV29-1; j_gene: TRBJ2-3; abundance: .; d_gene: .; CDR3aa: CSVGVNTDTQYF; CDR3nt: TGCAGCGTTGGAGTGAACACAGATACGCAGTATTTT
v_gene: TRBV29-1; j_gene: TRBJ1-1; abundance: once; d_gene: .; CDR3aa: CSVRVASLNTEAFF; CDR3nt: TGCAGCGTGCGGGTAGCTTCGCTGAACACTGAAGCTTTCTTT
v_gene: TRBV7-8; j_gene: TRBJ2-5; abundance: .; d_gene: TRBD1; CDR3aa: CASSLARTGGVQTQYF; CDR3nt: TGTGCCAGCAGCTTAGCGCGTACAGGGGGCGTCCAGACCCAGTACTTC
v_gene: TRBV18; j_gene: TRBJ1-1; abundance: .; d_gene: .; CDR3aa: CASSPRETGNTEAFF; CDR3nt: TGTGCCAGCTCACCACGAGAGACGGGGAACACTGAAGCTTTCTTT
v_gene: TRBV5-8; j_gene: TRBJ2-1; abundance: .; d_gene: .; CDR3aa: CASSAGSAYNEQFF; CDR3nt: TGTGCCAGCAGCGCCGGGAGCGCCTACAATGAGCAGTTCTTC
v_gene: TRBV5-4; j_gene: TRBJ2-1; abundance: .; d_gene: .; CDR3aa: CASSLYSTSYNEQFF; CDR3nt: TGTGCCAGCAGCTTATACAGCACATCGTACAATGAGCAGTTCTTC
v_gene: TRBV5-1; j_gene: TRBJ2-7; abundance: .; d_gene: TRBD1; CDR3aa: CASSYRDRTYEQYF; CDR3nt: TGCGCCAGCAGCTACCGGGACAGAACCTACGAGCAGTACTTC
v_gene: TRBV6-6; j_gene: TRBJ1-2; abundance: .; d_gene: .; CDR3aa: CASSSGRRQGYGYTF; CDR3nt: TGTGCCAGCAGTTCGGGACGGCGGCAAGGCTATGGCTACACCTTC
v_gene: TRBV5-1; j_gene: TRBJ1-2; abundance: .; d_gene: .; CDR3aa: CASTEGQGGRGYTF; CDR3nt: TGCGCCAGCACGGAGGGGCAGGGCGGGCGAGGCTACACCTTC
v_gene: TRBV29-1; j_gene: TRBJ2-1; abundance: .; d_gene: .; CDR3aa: CSVSLQGGPYNEQFF; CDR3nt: TGCAGCGTTTCTCTGCAGGGGGGTCCTTACAATGAGCAGTTCTTC
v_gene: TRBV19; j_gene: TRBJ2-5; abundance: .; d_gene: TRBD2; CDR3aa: CASSQIHGLAGETQYF; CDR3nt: TGTGCCAGTTCACAAATCCATGGACTAGCGGGAGAGACCCAGTACTTC
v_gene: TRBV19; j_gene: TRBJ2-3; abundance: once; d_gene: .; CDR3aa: CASSIGDTQYF; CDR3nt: TGTGCCAGTAGTATCGGAGATACGCAGTATTTT
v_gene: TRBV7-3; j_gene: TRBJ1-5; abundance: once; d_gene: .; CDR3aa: CASSLRVWQGYSNQPQHF; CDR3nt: TGTGCCAGCAGCTTAAGGGTTTGGCAAGGTTATAGCAATCAGCCCCAGCATTTT
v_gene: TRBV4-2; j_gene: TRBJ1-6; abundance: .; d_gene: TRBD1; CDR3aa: CASSQEGTENSPLHF; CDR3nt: TGTGCCAGCAGCCAAGAAGGGACAGAGAATTCACCCCTCCACTTT
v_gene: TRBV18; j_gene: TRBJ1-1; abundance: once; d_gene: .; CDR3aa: CASSPPSRSEAFF; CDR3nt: TGTGCCAGCTCACCACCGAGCAGATCTGAAGCTTTCTTT
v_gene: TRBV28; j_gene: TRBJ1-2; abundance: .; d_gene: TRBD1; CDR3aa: CASTPLEWTGDGYTF; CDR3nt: TGTGCCAGCACCCCATTAGAGTGGACAGGGGATGGCTACACCTTC
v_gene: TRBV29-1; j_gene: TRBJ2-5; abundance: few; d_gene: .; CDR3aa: CSVARTTQETQYF; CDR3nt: TGCAGCGTGGCCCGGACTACCCAAGAGACCCAGTACTTC
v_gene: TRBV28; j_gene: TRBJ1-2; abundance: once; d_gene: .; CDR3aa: CASSNDHLNYGYTF; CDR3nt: TGTGCCAGCAGTAATGATCACCTTAACTATGGCTACACCTTC
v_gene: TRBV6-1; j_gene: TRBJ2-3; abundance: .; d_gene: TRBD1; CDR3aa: CASSPGGGTDTQYF; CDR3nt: TGTGCCAGCAGCCCAGGGGGCGGCACAGATACGCAGTATTTT
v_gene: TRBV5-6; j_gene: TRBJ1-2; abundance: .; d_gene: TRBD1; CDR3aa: CASSPGGAEYGYTF; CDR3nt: TGTGCCAGCAGCCCAGGGGGCGCAGAGTATGGCTACACCTTC
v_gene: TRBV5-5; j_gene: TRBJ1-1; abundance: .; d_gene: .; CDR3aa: CASSSSGTEAFF; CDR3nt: TGTGCCAGCAGCTCTTCAGGGACTGAAGCTTTCTTT
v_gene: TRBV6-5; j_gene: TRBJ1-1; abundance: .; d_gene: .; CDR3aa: CASSYSWGRETEAFF; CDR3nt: TGTGCCAGCAGTTACTCGTGGGGCAGGGAAACTGAAGCTTTCTTT
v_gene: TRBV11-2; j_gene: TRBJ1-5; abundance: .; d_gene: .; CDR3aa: CASSSDGPQHF; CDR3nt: TGTGCCAGCAGCTCCGATGGACCCCAGCATTTT